What follows are 15 T cell receptor beta chains derived from one specimen sequenced in a study of T cell clones after liver transplantation. Libraries were prepared by immunoSEQ multiplex PCR; TCRdb keeps only in-frame clonotypes and omits some of them. Found here are 75,000 to 100,000 clones, around four fifths of them singletons; the top ten hold 0.45% to 0.55%. Material: CD4+ T cells from blood, obtained 46 months after liver transplant. The receptor source for this set is a human patient who received a liver transplant. These T cells may partly come from the graft donor.

The chain recombines TRBV15 with TRBJ2-1, with D possibly being TRBD2 (5 bases). Deletions cut 3 bases from V and 5 bases from J, with 8 bases between. Germline loops: CDR1 LNHNV, CDR2 YYDKDF (reference sequence). This CDR3 has 13 residues. For the CDR3, the DNA is TGTGCCACCAGCAGGGACTTAAACAATGAGCAGTTCTTC. This encodes CATSRDLNNEQFF. The whole variable domain, remainder taken from reference TRBV15 and TRBJ2-1, is DAMVIQNPRYQVTQFGKPVTLSCSQTLNHNVMYWYQQKSSQAPKLLFHYYDKDFNNEADTPDNFQSRRPNTSFCFLDIRSPGLGDTAMYLCATSRDLNNEQFFGPGTRLTVL.

Regarding this clone: Other nucleotide sequences from this sample produce the same CDR3. The rearrangement links TRBV4-1 to TRBJ1-2; 9 bases fit TRBD1. V dropped 3 bases and J dropped 4; count of bases not matched to a gene: 9. Per germline, CDR1 MGHRA and CDR2 YSYEKL. The CDR3 covers 16 residues. DNA of the CDR3: TGCGCCAGCAGCCAGGAAGGGACAGGGTCCGTCTATGGCTACACCTTC. Encoded protein: CASSQEGTGSVYGYTF.

The V call is TRBV19, the J call TRBJ1-1; 8 bases align to TRBD1. The CDR3 totals 17 residues. V was pared by 2 bases and J by 3 bases, with 11 bases of the junction left unmatched. Germline V CDR1 and CDR2: LNHDA, SQIVND (reference sequence). CDR3 region: CASSISTGGVGDTEAFF. CDR3 DNA sequence: TGTGCCAGTAGTATATCAACAGGGGGTGTAGGTGACACTGAAGCTTTCTTT.

The chain has TRBV10-1 and TRBJ2-1; TRBD1 agrees at 9 bases. The germline V gene has CDR1 WNHNN and CDR2 SYGVQD (reference sequence). There are 16 residues in the CDR3. V was pared by 3 bases and J by 3 bases, with 6 bases of the junction left unmatched. CDR3 bases: TGCGCCAGCAGTGATGAAGTGACAGGGGGCTACAATGAGCAGTTCTTC. This translates into CASSDEVTGGYNEQFF.

The table lists this clone with a count of one. The chain couples TRBV5-4 to TRBJ2-3; D unclear. CDR1 is SGHNT and CDR2 is YYREEE in the germline V gene (reference sequence). The CDR3 is 14 residues long. V lost 3 bases and J 0 bases, leaving 8 bases between the germline ends. CDR3 amino acids: CASSYPMSTDTQYF. CDR3 bases: TGTGCCAGCAGCTACCCGATGAGCACAGATACGCAGTATTTT.

The gene calls are TRBV20-1 and TRBJ2-7, with D unresolved. The CDR3 length is 11 residues. Between the trimmed V and J ends, which lost 7 bases and 9 bases, there was a span of 16 bases. Germline V gives CDR1 DFQATT, CDR2 SNEGSKA (reference sequence). The DNA for the CDR3 is TGCAGTGTATTAACTTCTGCGTCGCAGTACTTC. Protein product: CSVLTSASQYF.

This rearrangement joins TRBV14 to TRBJ1-2; D possibly corresponds to TRBD1 (6 bases). This CDR3 is 14 amino acids long. Per germline, CDR1 SGHDN and CDR2 FVKESK. V lost 4 bases to trimming and J lost 7 bases, with 16 bases between them. For the CDR3, the DNA is TGTGCCAGCAGCCCACAGGGCTTGGCGAGTGGCTACACCTTC. Its translation: CASSPQGLASGYTF.

The chain uses TRBV5-4 and TRBJ2-1, with TRBD2 identical over 10 bases. Germline CDR1 and CDR2: SGHNT and YYREEE (reference sequence). V trimming: 3 bases; J trimming: 3 bases; junction bases outside the gene matches: 3. This CDR3 region has 15 residues. The CDR3 bases are TGTGCCAGCAGCTCCAGCGGGGGGGTCTACAATGAGCAGTTCTTC. Protein sequence: CASSSSGGVYNEQFF.

This chain links TRBV6-5 with TRBJ2-7; TRBD1 is a possible D gene (6 bases). The CDR3 loop spans 15 amino acids. Per germline, CDR1 MNHEY and CDR2 SVGAGI. The V end was cut by 4 bases, the J end by 2 bases, with 15 bases between. The CDR3 region is CASSSLGGRTYEQYF. In DNA, the CDR3 is TGTGCCAGCAGTTCTTTAGGGGGACGGACCTACGAGCAGTACTTC.

This rearrangement joins TRBV29-1 to TRBJ2-5, with a tentative D call TRBD2 (6 bases). V dropped 7 bases and J dropped 4 bases, with 13 bases sitting between them. CDR3 length: 12 residues. Germline assignment: CDR1 SQVTM and CDR2 ANQGSEA. The CDR3 DNA reads TGCAGCGCGGGACTGATGGGAGAGACCCAGTACTTC. It is translated as CSAGLMGETQYF.

The rearrangement joins TRBV7-8 to TRBJ2-4; D gene unclear. The CDR3 is 17 amino acids. Looked up from germline, CDR1 is SGHVS and CDR2 is FQNEAQ. The V end lost 4 bases, the J end lost 0 bases, and 16 bases lay between the germline ends. This chain's CDR3 is CASSSLRRRPAKNIQYF. The CDR3 DNA is TGTGCCAGCAGCTCCCTCCGTAGGCGCCCAGCCAAAAACATTCAGTACTTC. Using reference TRBV7-8 and TRBJ2-4 for the parts outside the CDR3, the full variable domain is GAGVSQSPRYKVAKRGQDVALRCDPISGHVSLFWYQQALGQGPEFLTYFQNEAQLDKSGLPSDRFFAERPEGSVSTLKIQRTQQEDSAVYLCASSSLRRRPAKNIQYFGAGTRLSVL.

The chain has TRBV7-9 and TRBJ2-5; 11 positions agree with TRBD2. CDR1 SEHNR and CDR2 FQNEAQ come from the germline V gene (reference sequence). Germline trimming cut 5 bases from V and 3 bases from J; bases unmatched to any gene: 5. CDR3 length: 15 residues. CDR3 region: CASSPRLAGKETQYF. Here the CDR3 DNA reads TGTGCCAGCAGCCCGCGACTAGCGGGGAAAGAGACCCAGTACTTC.

V usage is TRBV9 and J usage is TRBJ2-2; no clear D gene. V was pared by 0 bases and J by 10 bases, with 13 bases between. The CDR3 contains 14 residues. The V gene's germline CDR1 is SGDLS and CDR2 YYNGEE. The CDR3 sequence is CASSVEARPEELFF. Written as DNA, the CDR3 is TGTGCCAGCAGCGTAGAAGCGAGGCCCGAGGAGCTGTTTTTT.

The J gene is TRBJ2-2, the V gene TRBV11-3; D remains unclear. CDR1 and CDR2 from the germline V gene are SGHNT and YENEEA. This CDR3 has 19 amino acids. Trimming stripped 1 base from V and 5 bases from J, with 23 bases between. CDR3 nucleotide sequence: TGTGCCAGCAGCTTAGCGGAACGGTACCTCCTCTATCAGACCGGGGAGCTGTTTTTT. This gives the protein CASSLAERYLLYQTGELFF.

The chain employs TRBV28 and TRBJ2-1, with D maybe TRBD1 (6 bases). The germline V gene encodes CDR1 MDHEN and CDR2 SYDVKM. The CDR3 length is 14 residues. V was pared by 6 bases and J by 7 bases, with 16 bases between. The CDR3 loop reads CASSPQSGVNEQFF. The DNA of the CDR3 is TGTGCCAGCAGCCCCCAATCAGGGGTTAATGAGCAGTTCTTC. Together with reference TRBV28 and TRBJ2-1, the CDR3 gives the full variable domain: DVKVTQSSRYLVKRTGEKVFLECVQDMDHENMFWYRQDPGLGLRLIYFSYDVKMKEKGDIPEGYSVSREKKERFSLILESASTNQTSMYLCASSPQSGVNEQFFGPGTRLTVL.